The 6 T cell receptor beta chains below come from one sample, sequenced in a study of T cell responses to AZD1222 COVID-19 vaccine. TCRdb keeps only in-frame clones here, not all; method: immunoSEQ multiplex PCR. The top ten hold 7.8% of the sample, which has 120,000 or so clones, 85% to 95% seen once. The sequencing used peripheral blood, collected on day 0 of AZD1222 vaccination. These receptors all stem from an adult in good health.

V usage is TRBV5-8 and J usage is TRBJ2-2; TRBD2 aligns across 7 bases. CDR3 length: 15 amino acids. The germline gives CDR1 SGHTS, CDR2 YDEGEE. Losses at the gene ends were 0 bases for V and 2 bases for J; bases not matched to a gene: 1. The CDR3 DNA reads TGTGCCAGCAGCTTGGGACTAGCTAACACCGGGGAGCTGTTTTTT. As protein: CASSLGLANTGELFF.

The chain joins TRBV4-1 to TRBJ2-7; D uncertain. The CDR3 is 13 amino acids. Trimming pared 4 bases from V and 4 bases from J, leaving 11 bases between. CDR1 MGHRA and CDR2 YSYEKL come from the germline V gene. CDR3: CASSLLNGYEQYF. The CDR3, as DNA: TGCGCCAGCAGCCTCTTAAACGGATACGAGCAGTACTTC.

The rearrangement joins TRBV7-8 to TRBJ1-2; D possibly corresponds to TRBD1 (6 bases). The germline V gene encodes CDR1 SGHVS and CDR2 FQNEAQ. With 1 base removed from V and 6 bases from J, the gap between germline ends came to 9 bases. The CDR3 spans 13 residues. The CDR3 DNA reads TGTGCCAGCAGCTTAGAGGGGGTAAATGGCTACACCTTC. Translating it yields CASSLEGVNGYTF.

This chain joins TRBV7-2 and TRBJ1-2; no firm D call. The CDR3 has 15 residues. Germline V CDR1 and CDR2: SGHTA, FQGNSA. The V gene lost 2 bases and the J gene lost 3 bases, with 13 bases spanning the gap. This CDR3 is CASSLWGFKDYGYTF. The CDR3 DNA reads as TGTGCCAGCAGCTTATGGGGTTTTAAGGACTATGGCTACACCTTC.

The chain has TRBV28 and TRBJ1-2; tentatively, D is TRBD1 (6 bases). There are 13 residues in the CDR3. The ends were cut back, 5 bases at V and 5 bases at J, with 12 bases in the middle. Looked up from germline, CDR1 is MDHEN and CDR2 is SYDVKM. CDR3 sequence: CASSGTPRYGYTF. The CDR3 nucleotides are TGTGCCAGCAGTGGGACACCGAGGTATGGCTACACCTTC.

This sequence joins TRBV19 and TRBJ1-1; no clear D. Germline V lookup: CDR1 LNHDA, CDR2 SQIVND (reference sequence). The CDR3 sequence is 12 residues long. V was clipped by 2 bases and J by 5 bases, with 6 bases between them. CDR3 loop: CASSIQRTEAFF. CDR3 sequence (DNA): TGTGCCAGTAGTATACAGAGGACTGAAGCTTTCTTT.